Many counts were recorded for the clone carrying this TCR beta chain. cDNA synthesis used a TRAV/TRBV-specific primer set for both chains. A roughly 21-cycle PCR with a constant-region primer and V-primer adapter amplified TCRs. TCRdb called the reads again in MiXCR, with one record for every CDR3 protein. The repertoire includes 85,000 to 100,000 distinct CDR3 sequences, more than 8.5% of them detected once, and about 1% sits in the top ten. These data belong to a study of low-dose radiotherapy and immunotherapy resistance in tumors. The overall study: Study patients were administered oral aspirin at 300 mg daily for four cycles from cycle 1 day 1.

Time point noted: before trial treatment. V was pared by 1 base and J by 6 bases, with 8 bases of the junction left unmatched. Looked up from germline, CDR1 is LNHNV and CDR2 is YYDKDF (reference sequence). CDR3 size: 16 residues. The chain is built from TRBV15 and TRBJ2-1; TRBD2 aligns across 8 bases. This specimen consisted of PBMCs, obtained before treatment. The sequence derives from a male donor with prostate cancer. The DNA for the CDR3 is TGTGCCACCAGCAGAGTAACGGGAGGGCTTCTCAATGAGCAGTTCTTC. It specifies CATSRVTGGLLNEQFF.